This entry lists 18 T cell receptor beta chains sequenced from one sample in a study of chemoradiotherapy in HPV16-positive cancers. The method was immunoSEQ multiplex PCR; TCRdb's version includes in-frame clones alone and lacks a portion of them. The repertoire includes thousands of clones, around 78% of them detected once, and nearly 7.5% sits in the top ten. The specimen was obtained from a patient who underwent chemoradiotherapy. These receptor sequences come from a human donor with HPV-associated anogenital cancer.

This clone turned up a few times. V gene TRBV7-9 combines with J gene TRBJ2-5; 11 bases map to TRBD1. The ends lost 1 base at V and 7 bases at J; junction bases unmatched: 2. The CDR3 is 14 amino acids. The germline CDR1 and CDR2 sequences are SEHNR and FQNEAQ (reference sequence). The CDR3 loop is CASSLEGTGGTQYF. The CDR3 region has the DNA TGTGCCAGCAGCTTAGAAGGGACAGGGGGGACCCAGTACTTC.

The chain couples TRBV7-9 to TRBJ1-1; D gene unclear. V was cut by 5 bases and J by 3 bases, with 10 bases left in between. Germline values: CDR1 SEHNR, CDR2 FQNEAQ (reference sequence). CDR3 length: 13 residues. Here the CDR3 reads CASSPSSHTEAFF. The CDR3 DNA reads as TGTGCCAGCAGCCCCAGTTCACACACTGAAGCTTTCTTT.

This chain connects TRBV7-9 to TRBJ2-7, with D possibly TRBD1 on 8 matching bases. The CDR3 length is 14 residues. V lost 5 bases, J lost 4 bases, and 15 bases lay in between. CDR1 SEHNR and CDR2 FQNEAQ come from the germline V gene (reference sequence). The CDR3 loop is CASSAQGGEYEQYF. CDR3 DNA sequence: TGTGCCAGCAGCGCACAGGGGGGGGAATACGAGCAGTACTTC.

The gene calls are TRBV5-1 and TRBJ2-3, with TRBD2 matching 9 bases. The germline gives CDR1 SGHRS, CDR2 YFSETQ. V gave up 4 bases and J gave up 2 bases; unmatched junction bases: 14. The CDR3 extends over 18 amino acids. This CDR3 reads CASSLFGAASGVTDTQYF. CDR3 DNA sequence: TGCGCCAGCAGCCTCTTCGGGGCCGCTAGCGGGGTCACAGATACGCAGTATTTT.

V gene TRBV2 combines with J gene TRBJ1-3; unclear D gene. V dropped 2 bases and J dropped 3 bases, with 14 bases sitting between them. This CDR3 contains 16 residues. Germline assignment: CDR1 SNHLY and CDR2 FYNNEI. CDR3 nucleotides: TGTGCCAGCAGTGAACCGCCCGGGTTTCATGGAAACACCATATATTTT. It yields the protein CASSEPPGFHGNTIYF.

This clone was seen more than once but under ten times. V usage is TRBV19 and J usage is TRBJ2-5, with 11 bases matching TRBD2. Germline V gene sequence: CDR1 LNHDA, CDR2 SQIVND (reference sequence). The CDR3 is made up of 15 amino acids. The J segment lost 2 bases and the V segment lost 7 bases, leaving 6 bases of the junction unmatched. Here the CDR3 DNA reads TGTGCCAGTATGAGAACTAGCGGGGGACAAGAGACCCAGTACTTC. It specifies CASMRTSGGQETQYF.

This clone appeared once. This chain connects TRBV6-1 to TRBJ2-2; possibly TRBD1 for D (5 bases). The germline gives CDR1 MNHNS, CDR2 SASEGT. Trimming stripped 8 bases from V and 1 base from J, with 11 bases between. This CDR3 is 14 amino acids long. The chain's CDR3 is CASRGHWNTGELFF. The CDR3 bases are TGTGCCAGCCGAGGACACTGGAACACCGGGGAGCTGTTTTTT.

The chain has TRBV4-1 and TRBJ1-1, with a tentative D call TRBD1 (5 bases). Trimming stripped 4 bases from V and 2 bases from J, with 11 bases between. The CDR3 consists of 14 residues. Germline CDR1 reads MGHRA; CDR2 reads YSYEKL. In DNA form, the CDR3 reads TGCGCCAGCAGCCCCGGCCAGGGTAACACTGAAGCTTTCTTT. The encoded protein is CASSPGQGNTEAFF.

The chain combines TRBV5-1 with TRBJ2-5; TRBD2 matches at 11 bases. CDR3 length: 14 residues. Trimming took 4 bases from V and 4 from J; bases not matched to a gene: 3. Germline V gene data show CDR1 as SGHRS and CDR2 as YFSETQ. The CDR3 reads CASSVGLAVETQYF. CDR3 nucleotide sequence: TGCGCCAGCAGCGTGGGACTAGCGGTAGAGACCCAGTACTTC.

The chain employs TRBV28 and TRBJ2-7; D is unresolved. V shed 7 bases and J shed 10 bases, with 29 bases lying between them. Germline loops: CDR1 MDHEN, CDR2 SYDVKM. The CDR3 is made up of 16 amino acids. The CDR3 loop is CASTSVGTISSHGQYF. CDR3 coding DNA: TGTGCCAGCACGTCAGTGGGCACCATCTCCTCGCACGGACAGTACTTC. Full variable domain (rest looked up from reference TRBV28 and TRBJ2-7): DVKVTQSSRYLVKRTGEKVFLECVQDMDHENMFWYRQDPGLGLRLIYFSYDVKMKEKGDIPEGYSVSREKKERFSLILESASTNQTSMYLCASTSVGTISSHGQYFGPGTRLTVT.

V is TRBV7-2 and J is TRBJ1-5, with a weak D call TRBD1 (5 bases). This CDR3 is 14 amino acids long. CDR1 and CDR2 from the germline V gene are SGHTA and FQGNSA. V dropped 5 bases and J dropped 2 bases, with 10 bases sitting between them. Written as DNA, the CDR3 is TGTGCCAGCAGCCCCGGACAACGCAATCAGCCCCAGCATTTT. As protein: CASSPGQRNQPQHF.

V gene TRBV5-1 combines with J gene TRBJ1-4; weak D call: TRBD1 (5 bases). Germline CDR1 SGHRS, CDR2 YFSETQ. CDR3 length equals 14 residues. Trimming pared 0 bases from V and 8 bases from J, leaving 11 bases between. The CDR3 region is CASSLEGEAEKLFF. The CDR3 DNA follows: TGCGCCAGCAGCTTGGAAGGGGAGGCCGAAAAACTGTTTTTT.

The genes are TRBV9 and TRBJ2-3; 10 bases match TRBD2. Trimming took 4 bases from V and 0 from J; bases not matched to a gene: 5. Germline CDR1 SGDLS, CDR2 YYNGEE. The CDR3 runs to 16 residues. CDR3 in amino acids: CASSSQAGGSTDTQYF. The CDR3 DNA follows: TGTGCCAGCAGCTCACAAGCGGGGGGGAGCACAGATACGCAGTATTTT.

The rearrangement links TRBV5-1 to TRBJ2-2; D perhaps matches TRBD2 (5 bases). The CDR3 consists of 17 residues. Looked up from germline, CDR1 is SGHRS and CDR2 is YFSETQ. Trimming took 4 bases from V and 4 from J, leaving 20 bases between them. The CDR3 region has the DNA TGCGCCAGCAGCCACCCCGGTGGGCTAGGAGGCACCGGGGAGCTGTTTTTT. Translation: CASSHPGGLGGTGELFF.

The rearrangement links TRBV27 to TRBJ2-1; 8 nucleotides line up with TRBD2. V was pared by 3 bases and J by 4 bases, with 8 bases of the junction left unmatched. Germline V gene sequence: CDR1 MNHEY, CDR2 SMNVEV (reference sequence). The CDR3 runs 16 residues. The CDR3 DNA reads TGTGCCAGCAGTTTTCCGGGAGGGACGGGGTACAATGAGCAGTTCTTC. Amino acid sequence: CASSFPGGTGYNEQFF.

The V and J genes are TRBV7-9 and TRBJ2-3, with D hard to call. Germline values: CDR1 SEHNR, CDR2 FQNEAQ (reference sequence). The CDR3 spans 13 residues. Trimming pared 0 bases from V and 6 bases from J, leaving 7 bases between. The DNA for the CDR3 is TGTGCCAGCAGCTTAGCGGTTGTGGATACGCAGTATTTT. Amino acid sequence: CASSLAVVDTQYF.

The chain has TRBV28 and TRBJ1-4; D is possibly TRBD1 (5 bases). The V gene lost 7 bases and the J gene lost 8 bases, with 11 bases spanning the gap. The CDR3 has 12 residues. The germline V gene encodes CDR1 MDHEN and CDR2 SYDVKM. CDR3 loop: CASTQGEEKLFF. CDR3 DNA sequence: TGTGCCAGCACCCAAGGGGAAGAAAAACTGTTTTTT. Looking up the rest from reference TRBV28 and TRBJ1-4 gives the full variable domain: DVKVTQSSRYLVKRTGEKVFLECVQDMDHENMFWYRQDPGLGLRLIYFSYDVKMKEKGDIPEGYSVSREKKERFSLILESASTNQTSMYLCASTQGEEKLFFGSGTQLSVL.

The rearrangement uses TRBV19 and TRBJ2-7; D might be TRBD1 (6 bases). V was pared by 4 bases and J by 1 base, with 14 bases between. The CDR3 sequence is 15 residues long. Germline CDR1 and CDR2: LNHDA and SQIVND (reference sequence). This CDR3 is CASSTVGTLSYEQYF. The CDR3 DNA follows: TGTGCCAGTAGTACGGTCGGGACACTTTCCTACGAGCAGTACTTC.